This T cell receptor (beta chain) was obtained from a study of blood T cell repertoires in COVID-19. Profiling relied on immunoSEQ multiplex PCR, and the TCRdb table lists in-frame clones only, not all of them. The table lists some 520,000 clones, roughly 89% of them singletons. The CDR3 spans 14 residues. Looked up from germline, CDR1 is LGHDT and CDR2 is YNNKEL (reference sequence). The V and J ends lost 2 bases and 4 bases respectively, with 12 bases between them. This receptor was taken from a man aged 18 to 30 with COVID-19, enrolled during active disease. This chain joins TRBV3-1 (or the pseudogene TRBV3-2) and TRBJ2-7, with a tentative D call TRBD2 (5 bases). Sequenced input: peripheral blood. The CDR3 is CASSQTGIGYEQYF. The DNA for the CDR3 is TGTGCCAGCAGCCAAACGGGGATCGGGTACGAGCAGTACTTC.